This note documents a single TCR beta chain sequence. The sample belongs to a study of T cell responses to AZD1222 COVID-19 vaccine. The trim removed 4 bases at V and 4 bases at J, leaving 15 bases unmatched. This CDR3 spans 17 amino acids. Per germline, CDR1 SGHAT and CDR2 FQNNGV. Only in-frame clones appear in the TCRdb table, and some are missing; sequencing was by immunoSEQ multiplex PCR. In the table there are some 92,000 clones, about 90% of which are singletons. The sample here was peripheral blood, taken on day 0 of AZD1222 vaccination. V usage is TRBV11-2 and J usage is TRBJ2-5, with 7 bases fitting TRBD1. This receptor was obtained from an adult in good health. The CDR3, as DNA: TGTGCCAGCAGCTCCCTCCTGACAGGGCAGGGGGTAGAGACCCAGTACTTC. Translating it yields CASSSLLTGQGVETQYF.